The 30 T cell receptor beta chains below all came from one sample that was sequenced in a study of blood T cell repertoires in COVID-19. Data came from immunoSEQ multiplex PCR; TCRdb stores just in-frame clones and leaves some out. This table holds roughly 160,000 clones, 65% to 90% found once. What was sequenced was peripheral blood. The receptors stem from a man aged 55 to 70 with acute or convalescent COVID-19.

Here the CDR3 DNA reads TGTGCCAGCTCGATTCCGACAGAGAGCAATCAGCCCCAGCATTTT. This encodes CASSIPTESNQPQHF. V gene TRBV28 combines with J gene TRBJ1-5; D possibly corresponds to TRBD1 (5 bases). Germline-derived CDR1 and CDR2 are MDHEN and SYDVKM. The CDR3 consists of 15 residues. V lost 8 bases and J 1 base, leaving 15 bases between the germline ends.

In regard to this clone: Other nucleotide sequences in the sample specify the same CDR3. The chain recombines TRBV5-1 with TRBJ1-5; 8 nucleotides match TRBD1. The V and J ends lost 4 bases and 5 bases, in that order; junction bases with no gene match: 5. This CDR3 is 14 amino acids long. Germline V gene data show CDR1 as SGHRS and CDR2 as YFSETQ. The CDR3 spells CASSPGQGDQPQHF. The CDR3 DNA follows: TGCGCCAGCAGCCCAGGACAGGGCGATCAGCCCCAGCATTTT.

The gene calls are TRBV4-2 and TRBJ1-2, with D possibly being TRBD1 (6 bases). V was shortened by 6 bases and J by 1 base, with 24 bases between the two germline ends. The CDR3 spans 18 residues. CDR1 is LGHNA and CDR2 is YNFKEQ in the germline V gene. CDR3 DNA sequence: TGTGCCAGCAGTAAGTCGTCGCTACCGGGACATATTAACTATGGCTACACCTTC. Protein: CASSKSSLPGHINYGYTF.

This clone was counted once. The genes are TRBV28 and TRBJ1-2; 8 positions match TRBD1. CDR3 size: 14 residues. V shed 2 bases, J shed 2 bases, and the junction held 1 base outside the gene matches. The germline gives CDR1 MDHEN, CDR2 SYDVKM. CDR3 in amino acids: CASSLRTGNYGYTF. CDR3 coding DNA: TGTGCCAGCAGTTTACGGACAGGGAACTATGGCTACACCTTC.

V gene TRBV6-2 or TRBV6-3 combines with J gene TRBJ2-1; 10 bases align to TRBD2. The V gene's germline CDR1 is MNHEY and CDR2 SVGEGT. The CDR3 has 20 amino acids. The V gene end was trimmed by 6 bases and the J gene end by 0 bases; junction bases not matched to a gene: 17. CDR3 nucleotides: TGTGCCAGCAGCGACCCACGGACTAGCGGACCTTCAAGCTCCTACAATGAGCAGTTCTTC. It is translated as CASSDPRTSGPSSSYNEQFF.

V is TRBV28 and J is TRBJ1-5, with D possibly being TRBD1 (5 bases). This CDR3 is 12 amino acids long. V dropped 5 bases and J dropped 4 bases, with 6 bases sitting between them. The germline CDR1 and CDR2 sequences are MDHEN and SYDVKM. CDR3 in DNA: TGTGCCAGCAGTCCAGGGAATCAGCCCCAGCATTTT. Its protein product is CASSPGNQPQHF.

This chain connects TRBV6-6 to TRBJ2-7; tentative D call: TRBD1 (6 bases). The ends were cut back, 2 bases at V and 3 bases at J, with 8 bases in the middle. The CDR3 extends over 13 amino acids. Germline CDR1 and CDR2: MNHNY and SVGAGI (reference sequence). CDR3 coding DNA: TGTGCCAGCAGTTACAGGGGGAACTACGAGCAGTACTTC. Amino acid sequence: CASSYRGNYEQYF.

The CDR3 DNA reads TGCAGCGTTGTAAGCGGGATCACAGCGGGCGGGGAGCTGTTTTTT. It yields the protein CSVVSGITAGGELFF. V is TRBV29-1 and J is TRBJ2-2; 7 nucleotides align to TRBD2. CDR3 size: 15 residues. Trimming removed 4 bases from V and 7 bases from J; junction bases left unmatched: 12. The germline CDR1 and CDR2 sequences are SQVTM and ANQGSEA.

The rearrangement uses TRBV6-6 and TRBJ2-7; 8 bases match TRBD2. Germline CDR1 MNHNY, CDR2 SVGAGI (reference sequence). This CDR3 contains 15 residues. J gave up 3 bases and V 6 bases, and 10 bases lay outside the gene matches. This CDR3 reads CASRRTSGVGYEQYF. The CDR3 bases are TGTGCCAGCAGAAGAACTAGCGGAGTAGGCTACGAGCAGTACTTC.

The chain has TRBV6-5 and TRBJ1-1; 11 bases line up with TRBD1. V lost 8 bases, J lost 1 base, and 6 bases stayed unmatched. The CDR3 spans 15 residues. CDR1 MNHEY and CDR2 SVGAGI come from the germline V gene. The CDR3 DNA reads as TGTGCCAGCCGCCCCGGACAGGGGGCGAACACTGAAGCTTTCTTT. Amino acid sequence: CASRPGQGANTEAFF.

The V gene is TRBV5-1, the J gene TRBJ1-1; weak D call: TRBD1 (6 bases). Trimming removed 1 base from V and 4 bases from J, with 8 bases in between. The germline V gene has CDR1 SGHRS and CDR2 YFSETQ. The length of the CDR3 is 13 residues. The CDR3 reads CASSLTGFTEAFF. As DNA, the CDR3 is TGCGCCAGCAGCTTGACAGGGTTCACTGAAGCTTTCTTT. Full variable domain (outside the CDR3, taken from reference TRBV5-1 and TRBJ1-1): KAGVTQTPRYLIKTRGQQVTLSCSPISGHRSVSWYQQTPGQGLQFLFEYFSETQRNKGNFPGRFSGRQFSNSRSEMNVSTLELGDSALYLCASSLTGFTEAFFGQGTRLTVV.

The CDR3, as DNA: TGTGCCACCAGTGATTTGCGGACAGGGGGCGTTGAGACCCAGTACTTC. Its translation is CATSDLRTGGVETQYF. The rearrangement links TRBV24-1 to TRBJ2-5; 11 positions match TRBD1. Germline V gene sequence: CDR1 KGHDR, CDR2 SFDVKD. The CDR3 runs 16 residues. V shed 0 bases, J shed 5 bases, and the junction held 4 bases outside the gene matches.

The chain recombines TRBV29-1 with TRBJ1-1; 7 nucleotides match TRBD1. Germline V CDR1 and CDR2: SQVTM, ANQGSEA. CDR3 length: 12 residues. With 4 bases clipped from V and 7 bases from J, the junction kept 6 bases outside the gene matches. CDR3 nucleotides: TGCAGCGTTGGGCGACAGGGAGGTGAAGCTTTCTTT. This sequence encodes CSVGRQGGEAFF.

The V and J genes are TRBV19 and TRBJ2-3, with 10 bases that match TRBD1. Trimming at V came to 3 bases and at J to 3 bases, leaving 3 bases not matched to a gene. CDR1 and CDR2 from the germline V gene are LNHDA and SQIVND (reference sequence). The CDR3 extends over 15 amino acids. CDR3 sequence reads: CASSIDRGPTDTQYF. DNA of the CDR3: TGTGCCAGTAGTATTGACAGGGGGCCGACAGATACGCAGTATTTT.

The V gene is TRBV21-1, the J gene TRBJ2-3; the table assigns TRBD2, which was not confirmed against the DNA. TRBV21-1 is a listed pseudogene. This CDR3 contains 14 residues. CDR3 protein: CASSILAPTDTQYF. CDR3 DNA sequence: TGTGCCAGCAGTATACTAGCGCCCACAGATACGCAGTATTTT.

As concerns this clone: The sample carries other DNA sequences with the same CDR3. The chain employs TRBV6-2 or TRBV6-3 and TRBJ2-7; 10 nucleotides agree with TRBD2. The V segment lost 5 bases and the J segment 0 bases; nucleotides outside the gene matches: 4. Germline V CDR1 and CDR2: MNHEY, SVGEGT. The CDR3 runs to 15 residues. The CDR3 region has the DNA TGTGCCAGCAGTCTTTCTAGCGGGAGCTCCTACGAGCAGTACTTC. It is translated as CASSLSSGSSYEQYF.

The CDR3 DNA reads TGTGCCAGCAGGGCAGGAAGCTCCTACGAGCAGTACTTC. Protein: CASRAGSSYEQYF. The chain uses TRBV28 and TRBJ2-7; D is undetermined. The CDR3 loop spans 13 amino acids. Germline lookup yields CDR1 MDHEN and CDR2 SYDVKM. V gave up 6 bases and J gave up 0 bases, with 9 bases separating them.

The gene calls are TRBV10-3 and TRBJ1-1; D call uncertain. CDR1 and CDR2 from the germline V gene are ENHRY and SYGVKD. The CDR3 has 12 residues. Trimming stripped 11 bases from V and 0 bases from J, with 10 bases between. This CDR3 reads CASGAMNTEAFF. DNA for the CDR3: TGTGCCTCCGGAGCCATGAACACTGAAGCTTTCTTT.

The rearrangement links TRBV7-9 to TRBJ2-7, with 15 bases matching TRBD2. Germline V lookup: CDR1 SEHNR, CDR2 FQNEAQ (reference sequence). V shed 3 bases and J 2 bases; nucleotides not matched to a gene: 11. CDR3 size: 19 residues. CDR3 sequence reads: CASSFARTSGRAVPYEQYF. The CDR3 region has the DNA TGTGCCAGCAGCTTCGCGAGGACTAGCGGGAGGGCCGTTCCCTACGAGCAGTACTTC.

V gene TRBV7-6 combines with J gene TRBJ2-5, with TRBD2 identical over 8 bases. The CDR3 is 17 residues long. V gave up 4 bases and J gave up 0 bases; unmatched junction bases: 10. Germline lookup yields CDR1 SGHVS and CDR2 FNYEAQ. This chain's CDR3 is CASSSRGGSPYQETQYF. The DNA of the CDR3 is TGTGCCAGCAGCTCCCGGGGGGGCAGTCCGTACCAAGAGACCCAGTACTTC.

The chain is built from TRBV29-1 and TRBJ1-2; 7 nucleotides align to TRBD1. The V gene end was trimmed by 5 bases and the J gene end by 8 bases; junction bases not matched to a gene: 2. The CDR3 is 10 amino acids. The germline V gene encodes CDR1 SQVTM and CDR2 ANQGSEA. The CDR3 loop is CSVTGEGYTF. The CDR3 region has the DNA TGCAGCGTTACAGGGGAGGGCTACACCTTC. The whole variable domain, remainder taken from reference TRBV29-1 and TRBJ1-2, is SAVISQKPSRDICQRGTSLTIQCQVDSQVTMMFWYRQQPGQSLTLIATANQGSEATYESGFVIDKFPISRPNLTFSTLTVSNMSPEDSSIYLCSVTGEGYTFGSGTRLTVV.

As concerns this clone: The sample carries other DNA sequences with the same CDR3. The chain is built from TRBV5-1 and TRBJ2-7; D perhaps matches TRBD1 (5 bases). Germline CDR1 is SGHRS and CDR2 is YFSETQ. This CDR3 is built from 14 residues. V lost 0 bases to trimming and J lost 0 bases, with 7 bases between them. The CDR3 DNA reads TGCGCCAGCAGCTTGGTAGGGGACTCCTACGAGCAGTACTTC. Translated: CASSLVGDSYEQYF.

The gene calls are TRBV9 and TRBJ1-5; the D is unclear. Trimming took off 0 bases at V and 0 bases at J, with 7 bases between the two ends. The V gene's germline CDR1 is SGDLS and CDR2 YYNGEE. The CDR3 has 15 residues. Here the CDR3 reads CASSVGADSNQPQHF. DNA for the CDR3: TGTGCCAGCAGCGTAGGGGCAGATAGCAATCAGCCCCAGCATTTT.

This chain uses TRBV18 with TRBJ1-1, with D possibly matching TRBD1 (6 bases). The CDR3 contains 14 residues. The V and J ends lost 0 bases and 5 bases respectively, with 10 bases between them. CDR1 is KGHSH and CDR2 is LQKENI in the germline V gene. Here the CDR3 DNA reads TGTGCCAGCTCACCACCGGGGGCGAGGACTGAAGCTTTCTTT. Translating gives CASSPPGARTEAFF.

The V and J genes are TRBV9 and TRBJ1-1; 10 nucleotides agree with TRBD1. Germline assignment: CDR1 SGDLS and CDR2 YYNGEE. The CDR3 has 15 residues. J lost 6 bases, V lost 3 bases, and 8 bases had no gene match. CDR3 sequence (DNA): TGTGCCAGCAGCGCTCCCGGGACAGGGGATCCTGAAGCTTTCTTT. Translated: CASSAPGTGDPEAFF.

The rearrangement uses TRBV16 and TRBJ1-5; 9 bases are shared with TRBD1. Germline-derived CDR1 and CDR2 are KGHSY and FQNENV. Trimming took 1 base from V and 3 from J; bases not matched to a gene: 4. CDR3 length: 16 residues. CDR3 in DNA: TGTGCCAGCAGCCAATTGGACAGGGGACCCAATCAGCCCCAGCATTTT. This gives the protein CASSQLDRGPNQPQHF.

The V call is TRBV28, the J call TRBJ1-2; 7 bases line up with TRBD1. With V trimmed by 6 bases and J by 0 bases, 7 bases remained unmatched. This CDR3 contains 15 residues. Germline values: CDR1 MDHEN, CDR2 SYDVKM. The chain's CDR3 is CASSLPGTANYGYTF. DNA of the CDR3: TGTGCCAGCAGCCTACCAGGGACAGCTAACTATGGCTACACCTTC.

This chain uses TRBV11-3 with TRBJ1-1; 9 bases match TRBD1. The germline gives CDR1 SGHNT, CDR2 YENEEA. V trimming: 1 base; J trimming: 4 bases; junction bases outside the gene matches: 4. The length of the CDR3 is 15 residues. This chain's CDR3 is CASSLGGTGSTEAFF. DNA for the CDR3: TGTGCCAGCAGCTTAGGCGGGACAGGGAGCACTGAAGCTTTCTTT.

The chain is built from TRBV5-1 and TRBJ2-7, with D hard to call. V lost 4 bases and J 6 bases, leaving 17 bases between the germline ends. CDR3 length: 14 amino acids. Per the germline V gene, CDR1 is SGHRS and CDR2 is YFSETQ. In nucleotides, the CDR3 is TGCGCCAGCAGCCCATCTGTGCTAGAAGGCGAGCAGTACTTC. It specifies CASSPSVLEGEQYF.

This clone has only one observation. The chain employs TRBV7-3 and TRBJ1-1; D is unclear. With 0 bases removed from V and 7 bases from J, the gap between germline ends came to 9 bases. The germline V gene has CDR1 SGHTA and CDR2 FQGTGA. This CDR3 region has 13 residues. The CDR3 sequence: CASSLTHGVEAFF. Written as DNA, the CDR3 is TGTGCCAGCAGCTTAACGCACGGGGTTGAAGCTTTCTTT.